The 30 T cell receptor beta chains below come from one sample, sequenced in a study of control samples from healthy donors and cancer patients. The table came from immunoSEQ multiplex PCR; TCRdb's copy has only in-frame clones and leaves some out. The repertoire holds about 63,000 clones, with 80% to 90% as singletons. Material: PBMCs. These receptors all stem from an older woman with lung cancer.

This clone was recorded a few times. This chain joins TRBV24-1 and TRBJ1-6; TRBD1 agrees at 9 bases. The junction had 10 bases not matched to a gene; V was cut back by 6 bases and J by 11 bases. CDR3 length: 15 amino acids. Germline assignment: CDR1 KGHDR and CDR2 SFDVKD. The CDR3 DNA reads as TGTGCCACCAGTTTCACTAGGACAGGGGAGCCACCCCTCCACTTT. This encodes CATSFTRTGEPPLHF.

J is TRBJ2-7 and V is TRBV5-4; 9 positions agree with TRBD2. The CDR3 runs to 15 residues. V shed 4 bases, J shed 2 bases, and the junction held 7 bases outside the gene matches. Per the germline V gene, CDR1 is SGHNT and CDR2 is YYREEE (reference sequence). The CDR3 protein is CASSIAGVGTYEQYF. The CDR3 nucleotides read TGTGCCAGCAGCATAGCGGGAGTGGGGACCTACGAGCAGTACTTC.

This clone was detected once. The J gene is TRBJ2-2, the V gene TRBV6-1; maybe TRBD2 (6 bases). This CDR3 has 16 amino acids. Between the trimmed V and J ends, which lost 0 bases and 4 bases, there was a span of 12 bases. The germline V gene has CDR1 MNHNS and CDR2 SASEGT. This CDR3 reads CASSEAGGTVTGELFF. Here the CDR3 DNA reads TGTGCCAGCAGTGAAGCGGGGGGTACAGTCACCGGGGAGCTGTTTTTT.

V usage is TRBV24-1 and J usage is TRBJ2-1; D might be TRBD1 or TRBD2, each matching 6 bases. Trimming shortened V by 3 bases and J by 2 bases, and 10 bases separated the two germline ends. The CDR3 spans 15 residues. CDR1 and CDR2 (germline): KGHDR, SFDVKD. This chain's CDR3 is CATSDGGRPYNEQFF. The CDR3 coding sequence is TGTGCCACCAGTGATGGGGGGCGCCCCTACAATGAGCAGTTCTTC.

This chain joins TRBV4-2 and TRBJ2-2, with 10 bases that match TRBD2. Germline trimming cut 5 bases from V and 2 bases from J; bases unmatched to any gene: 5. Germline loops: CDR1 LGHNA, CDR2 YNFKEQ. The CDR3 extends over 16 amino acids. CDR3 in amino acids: CASSDTSGDNTGELFF. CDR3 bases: TGTGCCAGCAGCGACACTAGCGGGGACAACACCGGGGAGCTGTTTTTT.

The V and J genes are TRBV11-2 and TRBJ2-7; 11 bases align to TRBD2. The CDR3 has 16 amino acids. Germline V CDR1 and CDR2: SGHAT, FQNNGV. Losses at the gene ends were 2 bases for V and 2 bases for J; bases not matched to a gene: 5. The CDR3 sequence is CASSLRLAGGPYEQYF. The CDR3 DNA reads TGTGCCAGCAGCTTAAGGCTAGCGGGAGGCCCCTACGAGCAGTACTTC.

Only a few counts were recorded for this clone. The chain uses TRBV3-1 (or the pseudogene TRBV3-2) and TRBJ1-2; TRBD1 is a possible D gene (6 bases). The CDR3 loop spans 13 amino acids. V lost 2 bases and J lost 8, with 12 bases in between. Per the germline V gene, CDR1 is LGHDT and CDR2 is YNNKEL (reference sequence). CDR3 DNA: TGTGCCAGCAGCCAATCAGGGGCTCTCGGCTACACCTTC. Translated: CASSQSGALGYTF.

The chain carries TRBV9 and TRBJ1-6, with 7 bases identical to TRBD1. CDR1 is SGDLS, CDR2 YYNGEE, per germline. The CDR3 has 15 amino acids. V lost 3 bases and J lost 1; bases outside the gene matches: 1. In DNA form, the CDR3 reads TGTGCCAGCAGCGAGGGGGCATCCTATAATTCACCCCTCCACTTT. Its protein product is CASSEGASYNSPLHF. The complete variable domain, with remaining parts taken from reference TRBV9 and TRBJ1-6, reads DSGVTQTPKHLITATGQRVTLRCSPRSGDLSVYWYQQSLDQGLQFLIQYYNGEERAKGNILERFSAQQFPDLHSELNLSSLELGDSALYFCASSEGASYNSPLHFGNGTRLTVT.

The CDR3 reads CAIRLTGTSNDEQFF. DNA of the CDR3: TGTGCCATAAGACTAACCGGGACTAGCAACGATGAGCAGTTCTTC. The chain combines TRBV10-3 with TRBJ2-1; 9 positions match TRBD2. J was trimmed by 8 bases and V by 9 bases; bases with no gene match: 14. The CDR3 is made up of 15 amino acids. The germline CDR1 and CDR2 sequences are ENHRY and SYGVKD.

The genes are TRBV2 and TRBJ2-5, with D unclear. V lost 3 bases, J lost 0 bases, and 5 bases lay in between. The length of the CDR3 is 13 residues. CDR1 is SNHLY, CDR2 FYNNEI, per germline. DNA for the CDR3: TGTGCCAGCAGTGATGGCTACCAAGAGACCCAGTACTTC. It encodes CASSDGYQETQYF.

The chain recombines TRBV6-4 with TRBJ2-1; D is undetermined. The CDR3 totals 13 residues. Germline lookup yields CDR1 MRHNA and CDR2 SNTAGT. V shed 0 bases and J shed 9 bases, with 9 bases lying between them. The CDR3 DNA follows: TGTGCCAGCAGTGACTCCGGATGGGGTGAGCAGTTCTTC. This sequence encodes CASSDSGWGEQFF.

CDR3 residues: CASSPAGQAFNEQFF. The CDR3 DNA sequence: TGCGCCAGCAGCCCTGCGGGACAGGCGTTCAATGAGCAGTTCTTC. This chain connects TRBV5-1 to TRBJ2-1, with 8 bases lining up with TRBD1. Germline V gene sequence: CDR1 SGHRS, CDR2 YFSETQ. CDR3 length: 15 residues. Trimming took 4 bases from V and 6 from J; bases not matched to a gene: 9.

The CDR3 loop is CASSLRAGLFYGYTF. CDR3 nucleotides: TGTGCCAGCAGTTTGCGGGCAGGACTATTCTATGGCTACACCTTC. The chain has TRBV27 and TRBJ1-2; D ambiguous. Germline values: CDR1 MNHEY, CDR2 SMNVEV (reference sequence). The CDR3 sequence is 15 residues long. The V end lost 3 bases, the J end lost 4 bases, and 15 bases lay between the germline ends.

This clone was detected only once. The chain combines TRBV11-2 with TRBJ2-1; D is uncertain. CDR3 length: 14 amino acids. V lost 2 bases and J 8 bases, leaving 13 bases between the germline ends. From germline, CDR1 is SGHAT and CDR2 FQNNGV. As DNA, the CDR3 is TGTGCCAGCAGCTTACTCCCTATCAACTATGAGCAGTTCTTC. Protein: CASSLLPINYEQFF.

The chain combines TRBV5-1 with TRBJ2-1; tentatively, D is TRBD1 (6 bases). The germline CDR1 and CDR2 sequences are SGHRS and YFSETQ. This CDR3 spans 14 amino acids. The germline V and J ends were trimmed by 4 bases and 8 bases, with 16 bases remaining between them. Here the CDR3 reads CASSDPQGSYEQFF. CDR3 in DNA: TGCGCCAGCAGCGACCCACAGGGTTCGTATGAGCAGTTCTTC.

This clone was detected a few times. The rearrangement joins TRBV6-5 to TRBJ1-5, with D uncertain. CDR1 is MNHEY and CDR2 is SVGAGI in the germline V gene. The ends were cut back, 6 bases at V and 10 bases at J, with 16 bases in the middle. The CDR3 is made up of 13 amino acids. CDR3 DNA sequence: TGTGCCAGCAGGGAGACGGTCCTTGGCCCCCAGCATTTT. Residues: CASRETVLGPQHF.

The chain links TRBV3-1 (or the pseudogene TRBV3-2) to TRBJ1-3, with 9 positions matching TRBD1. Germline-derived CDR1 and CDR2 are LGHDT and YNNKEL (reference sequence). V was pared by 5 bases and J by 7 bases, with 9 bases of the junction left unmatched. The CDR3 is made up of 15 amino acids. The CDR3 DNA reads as TGTGCCAGCAGCTCACATCTCGGGACAGGGAACACCATATATTTT. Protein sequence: CASSSHLGTGNTIYF.

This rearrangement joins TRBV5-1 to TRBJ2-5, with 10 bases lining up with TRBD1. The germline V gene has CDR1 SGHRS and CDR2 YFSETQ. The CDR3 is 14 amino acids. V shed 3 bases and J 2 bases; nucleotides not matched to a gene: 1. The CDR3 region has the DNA TGCGCCAGCAGCTCGGGACAGGGGCAAGAGACCCAGTACTTC. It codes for CASSSGQGQETQYF.

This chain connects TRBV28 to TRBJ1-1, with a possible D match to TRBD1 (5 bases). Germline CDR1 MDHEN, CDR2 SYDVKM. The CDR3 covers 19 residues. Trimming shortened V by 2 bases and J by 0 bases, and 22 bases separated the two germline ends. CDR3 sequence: CASSLPGRLTEGLNTEAFF. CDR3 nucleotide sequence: TGTGCCAGCAGTTTACCGGGACGTTTGACCGAAGGTCTGAACACTGAAGCTTTCTTT. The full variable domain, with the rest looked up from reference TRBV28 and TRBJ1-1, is DVKVTQSSRYLVKRTGEKVFLECVQDMDHENMFWYRQDPGLGLRLIYFSYDVKMKEKGDIPEGYSVSREKKERFSLILESASTNQTSMYLCASSLPGRLTEGLNTEAFFGQGTRLTVV.

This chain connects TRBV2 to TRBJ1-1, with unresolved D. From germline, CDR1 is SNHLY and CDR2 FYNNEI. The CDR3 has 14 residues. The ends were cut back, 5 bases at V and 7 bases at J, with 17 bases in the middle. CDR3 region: CASSPGVFRIEAFF. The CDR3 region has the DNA TGTGCCAGCAGTCCCGGTGTATTTCGAATTGAAGCTTTCTTT.

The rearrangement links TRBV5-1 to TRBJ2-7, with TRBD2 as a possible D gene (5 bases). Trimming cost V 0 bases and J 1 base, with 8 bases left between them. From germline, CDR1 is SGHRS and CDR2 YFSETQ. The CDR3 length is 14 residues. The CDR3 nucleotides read TGCGCCAGCAGCTTGGACGGGGATTCCTACGAGCAGTACTTC. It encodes CASSLDGDSYEQYF.

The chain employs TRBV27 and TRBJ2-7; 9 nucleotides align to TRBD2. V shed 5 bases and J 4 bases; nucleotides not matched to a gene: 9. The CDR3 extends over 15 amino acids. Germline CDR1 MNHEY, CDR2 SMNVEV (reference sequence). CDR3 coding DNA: TGTGCCAGCAGTCAGCTAGCGGGGCTTAGATACGAGCAGTACTTC. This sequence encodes CASSQLAGLRYEQYF.

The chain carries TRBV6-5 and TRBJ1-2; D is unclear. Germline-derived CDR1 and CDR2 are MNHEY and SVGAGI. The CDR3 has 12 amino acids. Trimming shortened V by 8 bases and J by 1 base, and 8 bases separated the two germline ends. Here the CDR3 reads CASGSSNYGYTF. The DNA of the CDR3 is TGTGCCAGCGGTAGCAGTAACTATGGCTACACCTTC.

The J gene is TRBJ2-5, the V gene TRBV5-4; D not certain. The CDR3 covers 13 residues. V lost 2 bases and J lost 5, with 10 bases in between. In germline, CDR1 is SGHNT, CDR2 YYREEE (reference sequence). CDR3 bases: TGTGCCAGCAGCTTAGTCACGGAGGAGACCCAGTACTTC. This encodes CASSLVTEETQYF.

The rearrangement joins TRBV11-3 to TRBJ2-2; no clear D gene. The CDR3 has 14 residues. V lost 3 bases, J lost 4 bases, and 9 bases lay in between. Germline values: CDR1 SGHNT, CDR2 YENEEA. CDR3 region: CASSLSGGTGELFF. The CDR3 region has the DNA TGTGCCAGCAGCTTGTCGGGTGGCACCGGGGAGCTGTTTTTT.

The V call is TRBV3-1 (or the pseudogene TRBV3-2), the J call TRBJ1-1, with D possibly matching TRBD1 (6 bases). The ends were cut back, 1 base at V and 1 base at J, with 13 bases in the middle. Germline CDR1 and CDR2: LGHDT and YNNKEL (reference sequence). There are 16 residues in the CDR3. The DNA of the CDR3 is TGTGCCAGCAGCCAAGTGAATCGGGGGCCGAACACTGAAGCTTTCTTT. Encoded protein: CASSQVNRGPNTEAFF.

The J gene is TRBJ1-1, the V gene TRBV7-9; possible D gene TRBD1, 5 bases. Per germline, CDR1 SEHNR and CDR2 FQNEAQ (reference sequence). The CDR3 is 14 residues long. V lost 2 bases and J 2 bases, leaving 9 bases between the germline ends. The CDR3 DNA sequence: TGTGCCAGCAGCTTAACGGGACTCAACACTGAAGCTTTCTTT. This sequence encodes CASSLTGLNTEAFF.

Here the CDR3 reads CASSLVGGDAGELFF. The CDR3 region has the DNA TGCGCCAGCAGCCTGGTCGGGGGAGACGCCGGGGAGCTGTTTTTT. V usage is TRBV10-2 and J usage is TRBJ2-2; TRBD2 is a possible D gene (6 bases). V lost 6 bases, J lost 6 bases, and 17 bases lay in between. This CDR3 comprises 15 residues. Germline V gives CDR1 WSHSY, CDR2 SAAADI.

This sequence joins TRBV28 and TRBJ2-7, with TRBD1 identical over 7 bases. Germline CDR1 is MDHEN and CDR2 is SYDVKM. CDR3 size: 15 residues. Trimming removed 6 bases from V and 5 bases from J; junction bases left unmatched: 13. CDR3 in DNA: TGTGCCAGCAGGAGATACAGGGGAAGGTGGAACGAGCAGTACTTC. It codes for CASRRYRGRWNEQYF.

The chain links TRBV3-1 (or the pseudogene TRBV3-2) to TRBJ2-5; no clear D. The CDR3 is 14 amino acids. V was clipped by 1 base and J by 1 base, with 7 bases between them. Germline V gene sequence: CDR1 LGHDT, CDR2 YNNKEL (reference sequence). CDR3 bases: TGTGCCAGCAGCCAAGGACTGCCCCAAGAGACCCAGTACTTC. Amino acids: CASSQGLPQETQYF.